These 22 T cell receptor beta chains were all obtained from the same sample, sequenced in a study of blood T cells in healthy people across ages. A second PCR, run for about 6 to 12 cycles, used a sample-barcoded 5' primer plus a J-beta primer mix. TCRdb redid the calling of the 5' RACE reads with MiXCR, one entry per CDR3 protein. The repertoire holds more than 900,000 distinct CDR3 sequences, with roughly a quarter as singletons. These same data were also listed under a study on T cells of mothers and their children.

Material for sequencing was blood. The receptors were sampled from a girl aged 2 to 9 in good health.

The genes are TRBV27 and TRBJ2-5, with D possibly being TRBD2 (6 bases). Germline V lookup: CDR1 MNHEY, CDR2 SMNVEV (reference sequence). The V gene lost 5 bases and the J gene lost 4 bases, with 17 bases spanning the gap. The CDR3 covers 15 residues. DNA for the CDR3: TGTGCCAGCAGTCCCCTGCTGACTAGTTTAGAGACCCAGTACTTC. Protein: CASSPLLTSLETQYF.

For the CDR3, the DNA is TGTGCCAGCAGCAAAGGGGAAATGAAAGAGACCCAGTACTTC. Protein sequence: CASSKGEMKETQYF. The chain combines TRBV21-1 with TRBJ2-5. TRBV21-1 is a listed pseudogene. This CDR3 is 14 amino acids long.

The table lists this clonotype with a few counts. The gene calls are TRBV7-9 and TRBJ2-2; tentatively, D is TRBD1 (5 bases). V was pared by 0 bases and J by 3 bases, with 8 bases between. There are 15 residues in the CDR3. Germline CDR1 reads SEHNR; CDR2 reads FQNEAQ (reference sequence). Here the CDR3 reads CASSLAKTDTGELFF. CDR3 sequence (DNA): TGTGCCAGCAGCTTAGCGAAGACAGACACCGGGGAGCTGTTTTTT.

Turning to this clonotype: The junction does not match germline at one end; this may be a read error. This chain uses TRBV5-1 with TRBJ1-3; D gene uncertain. CDR1 SGHRS and CDR2 YFSETQ come from the germline V gene. This CDR3 has 16 residues. CDR3 DNA sequence: TGCGCCAGCAGCTGGCACACCTCAAACTCTGGAGACACCATATATTTT. This codes for CASSWHTSNSGDTIYF.

This chain joins TRBV7-8 and TRBJ1-5; 7 bases align to TRBD1. There are 17 residues in the CDR3. The V and J ends lost 2 bases and 4 bases, in that order; junction bases with no gene match: 11. Germline CDR1 SGHVS, CDR2 FQNEAQ. CDR3 in DNA: TGTGCCAGCAGCTTAACCGCGCGGGCAGGGGGTAATCAGCCCCAGCATTTT. Residues: CASSLTARAGGNQPQHF.

This clonotype was picked up one time. The rearrangement uses TRBV11-3 and TRBJ2-7, with a possible D match to TRBD2 (6 bases). In germline, CDR1 is SGHNT, CDR2 YENEEA. The ends were cut back, 0 bases at V and 2 bases at J, with 11 bases in the middle. The CDR3 has 15 amino acids. This chain's CDR3 is CASSLDGSGPYEQYF. The DNA for the CDR3 is TGTGCCAGCAGCTTAGACGGGAGTGGGCCCTACGAGCAGTACTTC.

This clonotype was seen more than once but under ten times. The chain carries TRBV5-4 and TRBJ2-5, with no clear D. Germline CDR1 reads SGHNT; CDR2 reads YYREEE (reference sequence). The CDR3 runs to 13 residues. With 3 bases removed from V and 5 bases from J, the gap between germline ends came to 11 bases. CDR3 amino acids: CASSWESRETQYF. CDR3 nucleotide sequence: TGTGCCAGCAGCTGGGAATCCCGGGAGACCCAGTACTTC.

The chain is built from TRBV20-1 and TRBJ2-4; no definite D call. CDR3 length: 16 residues. Germline V gene lookup returns CDR1 DFQATT and CDR2 SNEGSKA (reference sequence). The V end lost 0 bases, the J end lost 0 bases, and 12 bases lay between the germline ends. The CDR3 DNA reads TGCAGTGCTAGAGATATGGCAGATCTAGCCAAAAACATTCAGTACTTC. It yields the protein CSARDMADLAKNIQYF.

The genes are TRBV10-3 and TRBJ1-5; tentatively, D is TRBD1 (5 bases). V gave up 5 bases and J gave up 6 bases, with 17 bases separating them. The CDR3 loop spans 15 amino acids. From germline, CDR1 is ENHRY and CDR2 SYGVKD. The DNA for the CDR3 is TGTGCCATCAGTTCCTCAGGGAGCGGAGGTCAGCCCCAGCATTTT. Its translation is CAISSSGSGGQPQHF.

This clonotype has just a few counts. The chain links TRBV12-5 to TRBJ2-5; maybe TRBD1 (7 bases). CDR1 LGHNT and CDR2 FRNRAP come from the germline V gene. The CDR3 totals 14 residues. The ends were cut back, 7 bases at V and 3 bases at J, with 15 bases in the middle. The chain's CDR3 is CASDTDREEETQYF. The CDR3 coding sequence is TGTGCTAGTGATACAGACAGGGAGGAAGAGACCCAGTACTTC.

The chain uses TRBV29-1 and TRBJ1-4; a weak D match, TRBD1 (5 bases). V dropped 2 bases and J dropped 8 bases, with 15 bases sitting between them. This CDR3 has 14 amino acids. Per the germline V gene, CDR1 is SQVTM and CDR2 is ANQGSEA. CDR3 sequence (DNA): TGCAGCGTTGAAACAGGTTTTTTCCGGGAAAAACTGTTTTTT. Protein sequence: CSVETGFFREKLFF.

The chain employs TRBV6-6 and TRBJ2-3, with D unresolved. Germline lookup yields CDR1 MNHNY and CDR2 SVGAGI (reference sequence). With 2 bases removed from V and 0 bases from J, the gap between germline ends came to 12 bases. The CDR3 consists of 16 residues. This CDR3 is CASSYMLARSTDTQYF. DNA of the CDR3: TGTGCCAGCAGTTACATGTTGGCCCGCAGCACAGATACGCAGTATTTT.

This chain uses TRBV21-1 with TRBJ2-6; the D segment call TRBD2 is taken from the table without a DNA check. TRBV21-1 is flagged as a pseudogene. The CDR3 has 15 residues. The CDR3 loop reads CASNPAGVGANVLTF. CDR3 bases: TGTGCCAGCAACCCAGCGGGAGTGGGGGCCAACGTCCTGACTTTC.

There are a few counts of this clonotype. The chain joins TRBV7-2 to TRBJ1-1; no reliable D call. CDR3 length equals 11 residues. Germline V gene data show CDR1 as SGHTA and CDR2 as FQGNSA. Deletions cut 5 bases from V and 10 bases from J, with 11 bases between. The CDR3 coding sequence is TGTGCCAGCAGCACGATGGGTGGAGCTTTCTTT. It codes for CASSTMGGAFF.

This clonotype appeared a few times. CDR3 nucleotides: TGTGCCAGCAGGTCGCTAGGAGGGGGGGGTTCCGAGACCCAGTACTTC. It codes for CASRSLGGGGSETQYF. This chain connects TRBV28 to TRBJ2-5; TRBD2 is a possible D gene (7 bases). This CDR3 spans 16 amino acids. In germline, CDR1 is MDHEN, CDR2 SYDVKM. The V gene lost 6 bases and the J gene lost 5 bases, with 22 bases spanning the gap.

This clonotype was counted only a few times. The genes are TRBV7-9 and TRBJ1-2; the D gene is possibly TRBD1 (5 bases). The V end was cut by 4 bases, the J end by 4 bases, with 16 bases between. The germline CDR1 and CDR2 sequences are SEHNR and FQNEAQ (reference sequence). There are 15 residues in the CDR3. As DNA, the CDR3 is TGTGCCAGCAGCTCACGGGACTCGGGAGGCTATGGCTACACCTTC. Its protein product is CASSSRDSGGYGYTF.

This clonotype was observed a handful of times. The chain employs TRBV11-2 and TRBJ1-2, with TRBD1 matching over 9 bases. After removal of 1 base from V and 7 bases from J, the junction contained 7 bases not matched to a gene. CDR1 is SGHAT, CDR2 FQNNGV, per germline. This CDR3 comprises 15 residues. The CDR3 sequence is CASSLAGTGLSGYTF. CDR3 sequence (DNA): TGTGCCAGCAGCTTAGCCGGGACAGGGTTGAGTGGCTACACCTTC.

This rearrangement joins TRBV4-1 to TRBJ2-1; 11 nucleotides agree with TRBD2. Germline CDR1 is MGHRA and CDR2 is YSYEKL. The CDR3 has 16 residues. J lost 8 bases, V lost 0 bases, and 6 bases had no gene match. CDR3 protein: CASSQDSSGRWDEQFF. CDR3 DNA: TGCGCCAGCAGCCAAGATTCTAGCGGGAGGTGGGATGAGCAGTTCTTC.

There are a few counts of this clonotype. This chain connects TRBV11-2 to TRBJ2-7; D not resolved. Germline V gives CDR1 SGHAT, CDR2 FQNNGV. V lost 6 bases and J 2 bases, leaving 14 bases between the germline ends. The CDR3 contains 14 residues. The CDR3 reads CASRKARTTYEQYF. The CDR3 DNA sequence: TGTGCCAGCAGAAAAGCACGTACCACCTACGAGCAGTACTTC.

The V call is TRBV7-2, the J call TRBJ1-2, with a possible D match to TRBD1 (6 bases). V gave up 4 bases and J gave up 4 bases, with 13 bases separating them. The CDR3 extends over 14 amino acids. The germline V gene has CDR1 SGHTA and CDR2 FQGNSA. This CDR3 reads CASSSNRVGYGYTF. CDR3 sequence (DNA): TGTGCCAGCAGCTCCAACAGGGTGGGCTATGGCTACACCTTC.

This chain uses TRBV2 with TRBJ2-5; TRBD2 matches 9 bases. Germline V gene data show CDR1 as SNHLY and CDR2 as FYNNEI. CDR3 length: 14 residues. The ends lost 8 bases at V and 1 base at J; junction bases unmatched: 5. CDR3 loop: CASVRGRAQETQYF. The CDR3 coding sequence is TGTGCCAGCGTCCGCGGGAGGGCCCAAGAGACCCAGTACTTC.

The gene calls are TRBV27 and TRBJ1-2; 8 bases line up with TRBD1. CDR3 length: 14 residues. The germline V gene has CDR1 MNHEY and CDR2 SMNVEV (reference sequence). J gave up 7 bases and V 7 bases, and 11 bases lay outside the gene matches. In DNA form, the CDR3 reads TGTGCCAGCACAGTCTTGGGACAGGACCGTGGCTACACCTTC. This gives the protein CASTVLGQDRGYTF.